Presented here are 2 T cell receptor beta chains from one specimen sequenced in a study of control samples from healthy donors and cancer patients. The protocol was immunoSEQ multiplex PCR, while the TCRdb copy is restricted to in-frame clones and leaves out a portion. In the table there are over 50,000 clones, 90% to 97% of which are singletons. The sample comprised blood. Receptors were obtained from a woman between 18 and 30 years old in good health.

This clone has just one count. The chain's CDR3 is CASSVGDSSIFYGYTF. The CDR3, as DNA: TGTGCCAGCAGCGTAGGAGACAGCTCTATCTTCTATGGCTACACCTTC. V and J are TRBV9 and TRBJ1-2, with a tentative D call TRBD1 (5 bases). V was trimmed by 0 bases and J by 4 bases, leaving 16 bases between them. This CDR3 contains 16 residues. Germline V gene data show CDR1 as SGDLS and CDR2 as YYNGEE.

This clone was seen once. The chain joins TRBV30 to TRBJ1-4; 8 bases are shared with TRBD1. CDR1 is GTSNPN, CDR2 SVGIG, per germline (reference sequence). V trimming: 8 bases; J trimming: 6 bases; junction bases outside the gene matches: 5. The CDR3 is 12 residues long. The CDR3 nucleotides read TGTGCCACCCGGACAGGGTATGAAAAACTGTTTTTT. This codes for CATRTGYEKLFF.